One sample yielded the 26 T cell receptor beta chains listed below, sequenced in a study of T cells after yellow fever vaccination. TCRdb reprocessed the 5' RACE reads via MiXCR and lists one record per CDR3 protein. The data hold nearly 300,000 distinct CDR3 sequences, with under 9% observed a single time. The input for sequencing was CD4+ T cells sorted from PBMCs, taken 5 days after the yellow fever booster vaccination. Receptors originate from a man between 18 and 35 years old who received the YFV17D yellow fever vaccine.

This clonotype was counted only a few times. The CDR3 protein is CASSLIAGGPSSYNEQFF. CDR3 bases: TGTGCCAGCAGCTTAATAGCGGGGGGGCCGAGCTCCTACAATGAGCAGTTCTTC. The genes are TRBV7-3 and TRBJ2-1, with 11 bases aligning to TRBD2. The CDR3 length is 18 residues. V trimming: 1 base; J trimming: 0 bases; junction bases outside the gene matches: 5. The V gene's germline CDR1 is SGHTA and CDR2 FQGTGA. Supplemented by reference TRBV7-3 and TRBJ2-1, the full variable domain reads GAGVSQTPSNKVTEKGKYVELRCDPISGHTALYWYRQSLGQGPEFLIYFQGTGAADDSGLPNDRFFAVRPEGSVSTLKIQRTERGDSAVYLCASSLIAGGPSSYNEQFFGPGTRLTVL.

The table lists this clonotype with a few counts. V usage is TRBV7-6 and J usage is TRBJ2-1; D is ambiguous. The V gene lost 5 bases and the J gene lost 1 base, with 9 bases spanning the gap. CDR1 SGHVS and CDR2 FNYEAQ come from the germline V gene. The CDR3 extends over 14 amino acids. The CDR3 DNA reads TGTGCCAGCAGCCCTAGAATGTCCTACAATGAGCAGTTCTTC. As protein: CASSPRMSYNEQFF.

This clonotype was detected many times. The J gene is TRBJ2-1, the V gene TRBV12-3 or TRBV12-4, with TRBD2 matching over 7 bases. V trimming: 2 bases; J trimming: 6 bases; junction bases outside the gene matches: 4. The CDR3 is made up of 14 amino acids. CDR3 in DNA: TGTGCCAGCAGTTTAAGACTAGCTGGCAATGAGCAGTTCTTC. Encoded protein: CASSLRLAGNEQFF.

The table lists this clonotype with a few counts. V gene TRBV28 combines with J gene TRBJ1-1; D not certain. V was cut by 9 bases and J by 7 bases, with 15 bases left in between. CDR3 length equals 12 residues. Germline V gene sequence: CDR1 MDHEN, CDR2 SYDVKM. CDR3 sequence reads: CASLLAGVEAFF. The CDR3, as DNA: TGTGCCAGTCTTCTTGCCGGGGTTGAAGCTTTCTTT.

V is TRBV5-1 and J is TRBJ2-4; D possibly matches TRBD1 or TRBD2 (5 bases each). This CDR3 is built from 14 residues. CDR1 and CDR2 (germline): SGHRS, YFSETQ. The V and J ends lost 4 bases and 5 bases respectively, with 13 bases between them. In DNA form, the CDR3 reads TGCGCCAGCAGCGGATACTTGGGGGAAAACATTCAGTACTTC. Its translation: CASSGYLGENIQYF.

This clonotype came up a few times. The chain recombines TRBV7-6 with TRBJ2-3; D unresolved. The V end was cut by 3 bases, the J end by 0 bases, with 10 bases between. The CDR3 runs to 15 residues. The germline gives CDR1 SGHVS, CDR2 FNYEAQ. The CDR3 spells CASSLNPTSTDTQYF. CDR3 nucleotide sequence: TGTGCCAGCAGCTTGAACCCAACTAGCACAGATACGCAGTATTTT.

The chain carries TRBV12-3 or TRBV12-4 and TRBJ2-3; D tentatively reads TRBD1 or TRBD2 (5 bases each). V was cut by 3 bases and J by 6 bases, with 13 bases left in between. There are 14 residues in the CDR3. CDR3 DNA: TGTGCCAGCAGTTTGGGGGTTTCGGTTGATACGCAGTATTTT. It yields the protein CASSLGVSVDTQYF.

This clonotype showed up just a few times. CDR3 bases: TGTGCCATCAGTTCGATTCCCTACGAGCAGTACTTC. This gives the protein CAISSIPYEQYF. The rearrangement links TRBV10-3 to TRBJ2-7, with D unclear. CDR3 size: 12 residues. V was cut by 5 bases and J by 2 bases, with 7 bases left in between. Germline values: CDR1 ENHRY, CDR2 SYGVKD.

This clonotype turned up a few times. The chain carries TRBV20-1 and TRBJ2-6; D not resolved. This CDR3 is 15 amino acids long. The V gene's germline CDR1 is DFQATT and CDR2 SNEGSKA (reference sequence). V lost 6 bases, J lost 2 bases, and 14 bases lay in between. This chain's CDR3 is CSATGAKPGANVLTF. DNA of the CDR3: TGCAGTGCGACCGGAGCAAAGCCTGGGGCCAACGTCCTGACTTTC.

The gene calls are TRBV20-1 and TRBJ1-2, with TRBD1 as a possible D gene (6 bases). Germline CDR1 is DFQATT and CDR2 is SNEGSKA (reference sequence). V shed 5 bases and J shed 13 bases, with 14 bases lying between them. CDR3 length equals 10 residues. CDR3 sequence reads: CSAPRGHPTF. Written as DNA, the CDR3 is TGCAGTGCTCCCAGGGGCCACCCCACCTTC.

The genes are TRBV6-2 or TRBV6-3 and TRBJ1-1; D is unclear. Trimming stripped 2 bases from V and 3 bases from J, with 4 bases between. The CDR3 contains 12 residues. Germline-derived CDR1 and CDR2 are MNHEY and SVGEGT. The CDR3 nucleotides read TGTGCCAGCAGTTACGGCTACACTGAAGCTTTCTTT. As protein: CASSYGYTEAFF.

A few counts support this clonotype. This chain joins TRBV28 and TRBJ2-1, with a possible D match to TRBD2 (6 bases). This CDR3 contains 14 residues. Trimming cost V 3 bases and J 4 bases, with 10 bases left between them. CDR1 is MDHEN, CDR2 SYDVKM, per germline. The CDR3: CASSFRRGYNEQFF. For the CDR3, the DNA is TGTGCCAGCAGTTTCAGGCGGGGATACAATGAGCAGTTCTTC.

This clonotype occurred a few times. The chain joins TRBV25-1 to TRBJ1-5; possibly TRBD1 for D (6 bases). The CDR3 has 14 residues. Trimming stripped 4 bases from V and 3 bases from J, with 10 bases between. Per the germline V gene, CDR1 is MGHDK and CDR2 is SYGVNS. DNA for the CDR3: TGTGCCAGCAGTGCGGACAGATACAATCAGCCCCAGCATTTT. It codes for CASSADRYNQPQHF.

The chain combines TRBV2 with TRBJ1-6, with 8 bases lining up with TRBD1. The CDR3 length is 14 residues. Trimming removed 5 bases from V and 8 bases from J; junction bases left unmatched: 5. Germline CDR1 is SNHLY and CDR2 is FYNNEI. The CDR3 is CASSSDRGDSPLHF. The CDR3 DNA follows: TGTGCCAGCAGTTCTGACAGGGGAGATTCACCCCTCCACTTT.

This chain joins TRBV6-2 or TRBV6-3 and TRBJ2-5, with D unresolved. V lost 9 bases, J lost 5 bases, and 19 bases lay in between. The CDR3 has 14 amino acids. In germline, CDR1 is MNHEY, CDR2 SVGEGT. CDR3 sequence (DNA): TGTGCCAGTAGTGCGGCGTTTCTCCGGGAGACCCAGTACTTC. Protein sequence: CASSAAFLRETQYF.

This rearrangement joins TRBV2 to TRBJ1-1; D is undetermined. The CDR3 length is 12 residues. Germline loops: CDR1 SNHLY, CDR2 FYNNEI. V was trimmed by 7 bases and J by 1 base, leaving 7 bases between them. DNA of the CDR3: TGTGCCAGCAAACGGGCGAACACTGAAGCTTTCTTT. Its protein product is CASKRANTEAFF.

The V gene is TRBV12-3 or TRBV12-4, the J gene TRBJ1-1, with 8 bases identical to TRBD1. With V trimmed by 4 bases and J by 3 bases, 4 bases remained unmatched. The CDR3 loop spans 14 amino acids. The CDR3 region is CASSSQGAHTEAFF. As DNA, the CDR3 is TGTGCCAGCAGTTCGCAGGGGGCTCACACTGAAGCTTTCTTT.

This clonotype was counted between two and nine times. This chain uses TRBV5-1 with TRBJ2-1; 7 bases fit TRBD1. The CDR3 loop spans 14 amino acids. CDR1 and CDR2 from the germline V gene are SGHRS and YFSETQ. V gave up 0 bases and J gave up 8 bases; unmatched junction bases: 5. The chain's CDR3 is CASSLGQGRDEQFF. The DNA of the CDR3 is TGCGCCAGCAGCTTGGGACAGGGCAGGGATGAGCAGTTCTTC.

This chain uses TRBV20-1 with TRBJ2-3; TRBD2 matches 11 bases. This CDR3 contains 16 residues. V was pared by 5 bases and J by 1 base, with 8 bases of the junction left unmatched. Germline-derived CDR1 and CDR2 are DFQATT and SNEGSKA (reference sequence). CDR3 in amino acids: CSAAGPGLAGTDTQYF. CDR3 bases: TGCAGTGCTGCCGGGCCGGGACTAGCGGGCACAGATACGCAGTATTTT.

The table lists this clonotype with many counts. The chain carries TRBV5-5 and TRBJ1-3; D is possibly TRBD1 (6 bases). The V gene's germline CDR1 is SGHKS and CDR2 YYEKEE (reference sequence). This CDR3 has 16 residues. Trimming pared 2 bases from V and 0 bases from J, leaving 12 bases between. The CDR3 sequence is CASSLGQTSSGNTIYF. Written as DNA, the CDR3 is TGTGCCAGCAGCTTAGGACAGACGAGCTCTGGAAACACCATATATTTT.

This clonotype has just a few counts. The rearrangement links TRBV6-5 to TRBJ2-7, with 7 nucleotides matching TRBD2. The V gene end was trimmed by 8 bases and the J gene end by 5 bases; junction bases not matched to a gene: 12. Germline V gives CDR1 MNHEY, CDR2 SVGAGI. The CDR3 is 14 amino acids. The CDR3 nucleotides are TGTGCCAGCCTCCGGTCCGGGGCGGGGGACGAGCAGTACTTC. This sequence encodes CASLRSGAGDEQYF.

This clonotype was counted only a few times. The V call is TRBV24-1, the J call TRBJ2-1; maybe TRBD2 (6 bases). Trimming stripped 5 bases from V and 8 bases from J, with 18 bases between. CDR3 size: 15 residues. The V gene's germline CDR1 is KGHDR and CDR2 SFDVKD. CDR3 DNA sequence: TGTGCCACCAGTGGGCGGGGAACCCCGCGGGATGAGCAGTTCTTC. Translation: CATSGRGTPRDEQFF.

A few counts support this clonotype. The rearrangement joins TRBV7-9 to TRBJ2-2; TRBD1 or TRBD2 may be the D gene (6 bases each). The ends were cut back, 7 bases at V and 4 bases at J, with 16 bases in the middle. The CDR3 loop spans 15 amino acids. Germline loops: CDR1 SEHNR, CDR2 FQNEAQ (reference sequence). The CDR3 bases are TGTGCCAGCACCCTAGGGGGGTCGGTCACCGGGGAGCTGTTTTTT. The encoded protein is CASTLGGSVTGELFF.

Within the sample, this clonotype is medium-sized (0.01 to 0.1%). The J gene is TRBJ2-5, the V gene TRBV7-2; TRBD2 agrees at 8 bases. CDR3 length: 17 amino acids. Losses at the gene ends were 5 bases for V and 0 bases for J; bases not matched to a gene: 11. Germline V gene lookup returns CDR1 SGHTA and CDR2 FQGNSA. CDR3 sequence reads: CASSPRGGGGYQETQYF. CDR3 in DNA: TGTGCCAGCAGCCCCCGGGGAGGCGGGGGGTACCAAGAGACCCAGTACTTC. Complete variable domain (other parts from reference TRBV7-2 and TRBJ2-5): GAGVSQSPSNKVTEKGKDVELRCDPISGHTALYWYRQSLGQGLEFLIYFQGNSAPDKSGLPSDRFSAERTGGSVSTLTIQRTQQEDSAVYLCASSPRGGGGYQETQYFGPGTRLLVL.

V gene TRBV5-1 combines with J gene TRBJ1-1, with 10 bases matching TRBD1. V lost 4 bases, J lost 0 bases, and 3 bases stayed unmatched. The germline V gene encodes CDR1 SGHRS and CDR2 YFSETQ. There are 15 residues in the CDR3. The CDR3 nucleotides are TGCGCCAGCAGCCGGGACAGGGGAATGAACACTGAAGCTTTCTTT. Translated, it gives CASSRDRGMNTEAFF.

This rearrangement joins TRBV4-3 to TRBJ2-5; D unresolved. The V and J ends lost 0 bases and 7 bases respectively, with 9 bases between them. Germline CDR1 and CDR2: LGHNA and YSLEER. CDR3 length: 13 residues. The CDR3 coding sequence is TGCGCCAGCAGCCAAGATATGATGGGGACCCAGTACTTC. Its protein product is CASSQDMMGTQYF.